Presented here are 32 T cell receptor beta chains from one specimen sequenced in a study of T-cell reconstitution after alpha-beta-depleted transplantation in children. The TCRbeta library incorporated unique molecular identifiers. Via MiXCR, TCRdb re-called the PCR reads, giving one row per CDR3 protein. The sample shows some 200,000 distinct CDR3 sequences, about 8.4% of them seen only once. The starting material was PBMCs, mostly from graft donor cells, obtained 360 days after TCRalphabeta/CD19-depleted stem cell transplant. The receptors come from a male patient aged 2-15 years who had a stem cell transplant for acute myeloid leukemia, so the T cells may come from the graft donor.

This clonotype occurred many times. DNA of the CDR3: TGCAGTGCTGAAGGCCCGGGAGAGACCCAGTACTTC. Its protein product is CSAEGPGETQYF. This chain links TRBV20-1 with TRBJ2-5; no clear D. CDR1 and CDR2 (germline): DFQATT, SNEGSKA (reference sequence). V lost 5 bases and J lost 4, with 11 bases in between. CDR3 size: 12 residues.

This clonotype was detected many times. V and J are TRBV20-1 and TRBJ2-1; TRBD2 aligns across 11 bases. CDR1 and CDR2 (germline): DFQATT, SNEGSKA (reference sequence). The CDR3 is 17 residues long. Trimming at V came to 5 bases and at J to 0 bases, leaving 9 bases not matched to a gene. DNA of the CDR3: TGCAGTGCTGACGTGACTAGCGGGGAAGCCTCCTACAATGAGCAGTTCTTC. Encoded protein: CSADVTSGEASYNEQFF.

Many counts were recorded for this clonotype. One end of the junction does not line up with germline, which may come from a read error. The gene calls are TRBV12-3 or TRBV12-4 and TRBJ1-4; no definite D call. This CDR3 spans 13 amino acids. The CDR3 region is CASRLGSNEKLFF. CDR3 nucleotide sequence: TGTGCCAGCAGGTTAGGGAGTAATGAAAAACTGTTTTTT.

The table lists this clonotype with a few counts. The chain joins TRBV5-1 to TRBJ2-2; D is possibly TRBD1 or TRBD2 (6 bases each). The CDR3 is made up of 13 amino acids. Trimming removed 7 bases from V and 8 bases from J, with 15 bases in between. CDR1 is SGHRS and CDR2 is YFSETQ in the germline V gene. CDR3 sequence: CASRARGPGELFF. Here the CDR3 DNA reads TGCGCCAGCCGTGCCCGGGGGCCGGGGGAGCTGTTTTTT. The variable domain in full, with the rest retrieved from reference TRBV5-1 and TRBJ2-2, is KAGVTQTPRYLIKTRGQQVTLSCSPISGHRSVSWYQQTPGQGLQFLFEYFSETQRNKGNFPGRFSGRQFSNSRSEMNVSTLELGDSALYLCASRARGPGELFFGEGSRLTVL.

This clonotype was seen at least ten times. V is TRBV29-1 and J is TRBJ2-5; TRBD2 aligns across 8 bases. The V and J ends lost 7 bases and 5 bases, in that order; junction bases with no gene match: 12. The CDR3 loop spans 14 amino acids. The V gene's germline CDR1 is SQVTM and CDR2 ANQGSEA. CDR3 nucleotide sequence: TGCAGCGCCAAGCGGGGGAGCGGGGGTGAGACCCAGTACTTC. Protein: CSAKRGSGGETQYF.

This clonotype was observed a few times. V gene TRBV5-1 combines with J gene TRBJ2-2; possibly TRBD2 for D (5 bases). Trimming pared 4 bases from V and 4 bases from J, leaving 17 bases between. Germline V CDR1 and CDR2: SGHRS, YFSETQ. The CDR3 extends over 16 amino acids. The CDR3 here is CASSHERRSGTGELFF. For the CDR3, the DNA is TGCGCCAGCAGCCATGAACGGAGGTCCGGCACCGGGGAGCTGTTTTTT. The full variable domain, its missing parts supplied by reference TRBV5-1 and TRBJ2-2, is KAGVTQTPRYLIKTRGQQVTLSCSPISGHRSVSWYQQTPGQGLQFLFEYFSETQRNKGNFPGRFSGRQFSNSRSEMNVSTLELGDSALYLCASSHERRSGTGELFFGEGSRLTVL.

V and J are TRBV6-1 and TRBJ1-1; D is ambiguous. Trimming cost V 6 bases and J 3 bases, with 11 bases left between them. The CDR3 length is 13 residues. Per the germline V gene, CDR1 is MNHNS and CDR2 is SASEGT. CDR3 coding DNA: TGTGCCAGCAGATCGGACGGGTACACTGAAGCTTTCTTT. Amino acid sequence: CASRSDGYTEAFF.

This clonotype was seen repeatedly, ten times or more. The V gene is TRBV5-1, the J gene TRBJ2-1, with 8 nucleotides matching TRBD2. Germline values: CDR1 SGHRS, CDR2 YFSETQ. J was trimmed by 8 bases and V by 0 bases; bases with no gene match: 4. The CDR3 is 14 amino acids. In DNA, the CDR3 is TGCGCCAGCAGCTTGGGAGGACTAGCACATGAGCAGTTCTTC. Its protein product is CASSLGGLAHEQFF.

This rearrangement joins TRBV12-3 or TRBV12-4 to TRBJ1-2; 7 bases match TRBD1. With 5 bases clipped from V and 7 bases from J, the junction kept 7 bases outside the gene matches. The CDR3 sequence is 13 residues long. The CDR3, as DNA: TGTGCCAGCAGTGCGACAGGGATTGGTGGCTACACCTTC. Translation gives CASSATGIGGYTF.

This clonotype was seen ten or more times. CDR3 coding DNA: TGCAGCGTTGAAGGGCTAGCGGGGGTATACAATGAGCAGTTCTTC. Translating it yields CSVEGLAGVYNEQFF. The chain recombines TRBV29-1 with TRBJ2-1; 10 bases agree with TRBD2. V lost 1 base, J lost 4 bases, and 4 bases stayed unmatched. This CDR3 has 15 amino acids. The germline CDR1 and CDR2 sequences are SQVTM and ANQGSEA.

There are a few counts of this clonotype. In DNA form, the CDR3 reads TGCGCCAGCAGCCGACGAAGCGGGGGGTTCTACGAGCAGTACTTC. Protein sequence: CASSRRSGGFYEQYF. The chain uses TRBV5-1 and TRBJ2-7; 9 bases map to TRBD2. V lost 4 bases to trimming and J lost 3 bases; unmatched junction nucleotides: 8. CDR1 SGHRS and CDR2 YFSETQ come from the germline V gene. This CDR3 comprises 15 residues.

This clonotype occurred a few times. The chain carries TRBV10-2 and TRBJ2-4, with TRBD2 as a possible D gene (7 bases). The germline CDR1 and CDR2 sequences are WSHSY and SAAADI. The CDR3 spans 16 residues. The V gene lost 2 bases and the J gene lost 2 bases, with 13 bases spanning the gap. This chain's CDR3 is CASSEKGEGTKNIQYF. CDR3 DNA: TGCGCCAGCAGTGAGAAGGGGGAGGGGACCAAAAACATTCAGTACTTC.

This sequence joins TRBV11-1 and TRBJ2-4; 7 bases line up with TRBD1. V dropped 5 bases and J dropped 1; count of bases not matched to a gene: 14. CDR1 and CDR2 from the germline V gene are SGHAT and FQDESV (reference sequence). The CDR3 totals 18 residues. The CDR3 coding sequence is TGTGCCAGCAGCACGACGAAACAGGGGTCGGGGGCCAAAAACATTCAGTACTTC. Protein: CASSTTKQGSGAKNIQYF.

The CDR3 coding sequence is TGTGCCAGCAGCCAAGATCACAACAGGGGAAGAATCTACGAGCAGTACTTC. This gives the protein CASSQDHNRGRIYEQYF. The chain combines TRBV3-1 with TRBJ2-7, with 7 positions matching TRBD1. Trimming cost V 0 bases and J 3 bases; bases outside gene matches: 11. Germline V gene sequence: CDR1 LGHDT, CDR2 YNNKEL (reference sequence). The length of the CDR3 is 17 residues.

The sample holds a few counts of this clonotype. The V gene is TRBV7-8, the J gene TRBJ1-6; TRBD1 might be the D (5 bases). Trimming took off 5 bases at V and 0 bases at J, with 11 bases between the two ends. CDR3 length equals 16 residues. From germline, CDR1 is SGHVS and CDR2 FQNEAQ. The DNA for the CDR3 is TGTGCCAGCAGCCGGGGGTGGAGCTCCTATAATTCACCCCTCCACTTT. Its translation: CASSRGWSSYNSPLHF. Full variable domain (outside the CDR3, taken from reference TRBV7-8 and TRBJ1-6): GAGVSQSPRYKVAKRGQDVALRCDPISGHVSLFWYQQALGQGPEFLTYFQNEAQLDKSGLPSDRFFAERPEGSVSTLKIQRTQQEDSAVYLCASSRGWSSYNSPLHFGNGTRLTVT.

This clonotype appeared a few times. Here the CDR3 DNA reads TGTGCCAGCAGCACCACAGTAAACACCGGGGAGCTGTTTTTT. This encodes CASSTTVNTGELFF. The chain is built from TRBV11-2 and TRBJ2-2; no clear D. Germline assignment: CDR1 SGHAT and CDR2 FQNNGV. Trimming took off 5 bases at V and 2 bases at J, with 9 bases between the two ends. The CDR3 is 14 residues long.

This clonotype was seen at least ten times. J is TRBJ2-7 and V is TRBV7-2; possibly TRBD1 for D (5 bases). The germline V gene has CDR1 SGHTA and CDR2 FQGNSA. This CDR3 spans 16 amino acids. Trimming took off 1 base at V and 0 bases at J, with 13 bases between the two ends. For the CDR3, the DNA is TGTGCCAGCAGCTTAGTTGTGACAGATTACTCCTACGAGCAGTACTTC. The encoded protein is CASSLVVTDYSYEQYF.

The CDR3 here is CASSPQDTPMNTEAFF. In DNA, the CDR3 is TGCGCCAGCAGCCCACAGGACACCCCAATGAACACTGAAGCTTTCTTT. V and J are TRBV5-1 and TRBJ1-1; D is perhaps TRBD1 (5 bases). The CDR3 length is 16 residues. V was trimmed by 4 bases and J by 0 bases, leaving 16 bases between them. The V gene's germline CDR1 is SGHRS and CDR2 YFSETQ. Full variable domain (outside the CDR3, taken from reference TRBV5-1 and TRBJ1-1): KAGVTQTPRYLIKTRGQQVTLSCSPISGHRSVSWYQQTPGQGLQFLFEYFSETQRNKGNFPGRFSGRQFSNSRSEMNVSTLELGDSALYLCASSPQDTPMNTEAFFGQGTRLTVV.

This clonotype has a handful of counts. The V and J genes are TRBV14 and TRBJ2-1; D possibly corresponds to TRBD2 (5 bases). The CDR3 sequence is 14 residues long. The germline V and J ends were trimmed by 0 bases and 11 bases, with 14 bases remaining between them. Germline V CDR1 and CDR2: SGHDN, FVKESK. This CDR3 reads CASSQDRGSKQQFF. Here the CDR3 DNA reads TGTGCCAGCAGCCAAGATAGAGGGAGTAAACAGCAGTTCTTC.

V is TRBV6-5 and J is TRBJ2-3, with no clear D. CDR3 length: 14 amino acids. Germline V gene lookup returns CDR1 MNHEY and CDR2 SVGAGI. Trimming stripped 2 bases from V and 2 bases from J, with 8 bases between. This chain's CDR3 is CASSYDPSTDTQYF. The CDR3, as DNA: TGTGCCAGCAGTTACGACCCCTCCACAGATACGCAGTATTTT.

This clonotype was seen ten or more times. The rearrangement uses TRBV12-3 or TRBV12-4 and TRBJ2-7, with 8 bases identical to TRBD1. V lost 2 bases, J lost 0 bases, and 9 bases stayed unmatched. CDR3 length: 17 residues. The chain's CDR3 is CASSLPAGTGYSYEQYF. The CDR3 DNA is TGTGCCAGCAGTTTACCCGCCGGGACAGGATACTCCTACGAGCAGTACTTC.

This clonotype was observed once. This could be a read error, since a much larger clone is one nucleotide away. CDR3 residues: CACSGHLAGAYEQYF. Written as DNA, the CDR3 is TGTGCCTGCAGCGGGCATCTAGCGGGGGCCTACGAGCAGTACTTC. This chain links TRBV7-3 with TRBJ2-7, with TRBD2 matching over 10 bases. CDR3 size: 15 residues. The germline V gene has CDR1 SGHTA and CDR2 FQGTGA.

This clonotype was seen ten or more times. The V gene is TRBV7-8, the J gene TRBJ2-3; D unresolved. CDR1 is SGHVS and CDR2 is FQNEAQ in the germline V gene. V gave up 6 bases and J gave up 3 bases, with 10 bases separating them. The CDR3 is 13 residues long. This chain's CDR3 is CASSFRETDTQYF. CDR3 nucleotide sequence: TGTGCCAGCAGTTTTCGAGAAACAGATACGCAGTATTTT.

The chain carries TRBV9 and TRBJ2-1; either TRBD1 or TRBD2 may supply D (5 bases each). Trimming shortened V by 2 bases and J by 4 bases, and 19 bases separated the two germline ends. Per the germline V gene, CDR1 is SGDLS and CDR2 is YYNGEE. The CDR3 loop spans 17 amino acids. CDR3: CASSVAGTSLVYNEQFF. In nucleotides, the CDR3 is TGTGCCAGCAGCGTCGCAGGGACCTCATTAGTATACAATGAGCAGTTCTTC.

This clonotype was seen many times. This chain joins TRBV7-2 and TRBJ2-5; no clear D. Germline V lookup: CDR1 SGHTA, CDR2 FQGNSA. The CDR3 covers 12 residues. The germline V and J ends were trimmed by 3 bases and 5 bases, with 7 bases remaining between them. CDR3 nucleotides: TGTGCCAGCAGCTTCGATGTTGAGACCCAGTACTTC. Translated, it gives CASSFDVETQYF. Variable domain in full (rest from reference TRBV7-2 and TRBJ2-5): GAGVSQSPSNKVTEKGKDVELRCDPISGHTALYWYRQSLGQGLEFLIYFQGNSAPDKSGLPSDRFSAERTGGSVSTLTIQRTQQEDSAVYLCASSFDVETQYFGPGTRLLVL.

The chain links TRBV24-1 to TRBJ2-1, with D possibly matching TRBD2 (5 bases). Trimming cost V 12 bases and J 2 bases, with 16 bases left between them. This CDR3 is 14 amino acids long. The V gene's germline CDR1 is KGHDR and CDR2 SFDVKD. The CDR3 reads CAPTVREPYNEQFF. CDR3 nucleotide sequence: TGTGCCCCCACCGTGAGGGAGCCCTACAATGAGCAGTTCTTC.

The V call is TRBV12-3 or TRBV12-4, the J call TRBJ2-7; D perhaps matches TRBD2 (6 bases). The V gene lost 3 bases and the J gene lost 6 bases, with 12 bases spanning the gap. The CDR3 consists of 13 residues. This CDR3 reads CASSFAGKGEQYF. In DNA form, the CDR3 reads TGTGCCAGCAGTTTTGCGGGGAAAGGCGAGCAGTACTTC.

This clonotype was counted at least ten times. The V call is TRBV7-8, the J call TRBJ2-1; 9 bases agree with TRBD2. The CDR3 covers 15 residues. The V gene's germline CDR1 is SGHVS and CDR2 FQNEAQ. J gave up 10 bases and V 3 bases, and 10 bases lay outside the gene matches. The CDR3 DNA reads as TGTGCCAGCAGCTTTAGCGGGAGTACCACGGGGGAGCAGTTCTTC. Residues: CASSFSGSTTGEQFF.

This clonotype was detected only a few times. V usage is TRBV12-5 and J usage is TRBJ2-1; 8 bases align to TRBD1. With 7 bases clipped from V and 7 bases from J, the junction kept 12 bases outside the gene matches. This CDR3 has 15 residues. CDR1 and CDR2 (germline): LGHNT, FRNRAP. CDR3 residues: CASDLGQVLGNEQFF. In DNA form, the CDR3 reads TGTGCTAGTGACCTGGGACAGGTCCTGGGGAATGAGCAGTTCTTC.

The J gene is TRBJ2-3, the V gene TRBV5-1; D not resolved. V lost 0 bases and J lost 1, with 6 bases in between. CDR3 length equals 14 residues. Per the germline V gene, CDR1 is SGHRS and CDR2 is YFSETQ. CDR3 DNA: TGCGCCAGCAGCTTGGCTGCCCGCACAGATACGCAGTATTTT. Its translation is CASSLAARTDTQYF.

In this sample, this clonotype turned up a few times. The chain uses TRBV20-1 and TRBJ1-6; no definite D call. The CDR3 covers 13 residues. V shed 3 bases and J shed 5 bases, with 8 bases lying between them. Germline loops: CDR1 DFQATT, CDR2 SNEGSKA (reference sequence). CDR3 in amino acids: CSASRRDNSPLHF. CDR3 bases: TGCAGTGCTAGCCGCAGAGATAATTCACCCCTCCACTTT.

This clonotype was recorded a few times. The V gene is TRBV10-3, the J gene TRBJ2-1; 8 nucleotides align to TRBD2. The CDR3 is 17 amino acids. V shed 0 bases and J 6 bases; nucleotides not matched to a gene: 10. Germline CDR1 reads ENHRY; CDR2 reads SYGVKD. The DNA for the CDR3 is TGTGCCATCAGTGAGTCGGAGGGGGTAGCGGGAAGCAATGAGCAGTTCTTC. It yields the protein CAISESEGVAGSNEQFF.